This record looks at one T cell receptor (beta chain) sequence and its context. With V trimmed by 3 bases and J by 6 bases, 12 bases remained unmatched. Per the germline V gene, CDR1 is MRHNA and CDR2 is SNTAGT. The CDR3 has 16 residues. This sample was included in a study of blood T cell repertoires in COVID-19. Sequencing used immunoSEQ multiplex PCR; TCRdb keeps in-frame clones, though not all of them. Of tens of thousands of clones in the sample, approximately 91% were seen once. The TCR was taken from a man in his 60s with active COVID-19. The sequencing input was peripheral blood. This chain connects TRBV6-4 to TRBJ2-3, with 7 bases matching TRBD2. In DNA, the CDR3 is TGTGCCAGCAGTGAAGGACTAGATCCCTTGTGGGATACGCAGTATTTT. Translated: CASSEGLDPLWDTQYF.